This T cell receptor (beta chain) was identified in a study of cytomegalovirus exposure and HLA in healthy donors (TCRdb year 2017). As for the study more broadly: According to an earlier analysis of 587 of the donors, some 180 million T cells yielded roughly 110 million unique TCR beta sequences and about 300 Gb of sequence data. Both class I and class II loci were covered by HLA typing, at four-digit resolution. A later genetic analysis took genome-wide SNP genotypes for about 55% of the roughly 700 donors and used that subset as a discovery cohort. To decide whether each TCR beta V gene segment behaved as functional or pseudogenic, an earlier analysis of over 500 of the donors relied on high-throughput TCR beta sequencing. Using immunosequencing, the study profiled T cell repertoires from 666 subjects and related those repertoires to cytomegalovirus serostatus. On average, around 230,000 unique TCR beta nucleotide sequences were sequenced per donor among roughly 430 genotyped donors of the cohort, with 15% to 20% of those sequences being non-productive. The study was designed to test whether signatures of past pathogen exposure could be identified by cataloging public T cell receptors. In the later analysis, no new phenotypic data were used to find candidate immune exposures; instead, reliance was placed on TCR beta sequences and their occurrence across donors. Donor age, sex, ethnicity and CMV serostatus were collected together with the repertoire data. In addition to the first cohort of 650 to 750 subjects, a separate validation cohort of about 120 different subjects was used. Roughly 310 gigabases of sequencing data and approximately 85 million unique TCR sequences were included in an early release covering around 600 HLA-typed donors. The number of typed donors differed by locus: about 620-640 for A, B, C, DRB1 and DQB1; some 500 for DQA1; fewer than 610 for DPA1; and roughly 450 for DPB1. Among the approximately 420 genotyped donors, around 81% belonged to the genetic ancestry cluster associated with self-reported Caucasian donors. The study combined high-throughput TCR immunosequencing, statistical association of individual TCRs with disease status, and machine learning to predict cytomegalovirus infection status. Every repertoire in the discovery cohort had been generated on one and the same sequencing platform. In a later analysis, previously published TCR beta repertoires from about 640 donors were re-analyzed and high-resolution HLA genotyping was added so that TCR occurrence patterns could be studied. Roughly five DR-DQ haplotypes were treated as single units for association and clustering because of strong linkage in the cohort.

V is clipped by 4 bases and J by 4 bases, and the sequence between their germline boundaries is 15 bases long. As encoded in the germline V gene, CDR1 is SQVTM while CDR2 is ANQGSEA. The CDR3 starts with the cysteine, ends with the phenylalanine, and has 14 residues. Solely the CDR3 DNA is kept, with 42 bases framed from the first base. Library method: the immunoSEQ multiplex PCR assay. For the multiplex PCR, a mixture combining 60 forward primers for TCR Vbeta segments and 13 reverse primers for TCR Jbeta segments was used. The CDR3 region of rearranged TCR beta genes was amplified from genomic DNA with a multiplex PCR assay. On the Illumina HiSeq System, the amplified TCR beta libraries were sequenced as 87-base-pair reads. The study's processing was this. Across the 666 repertoires, a later analysis counted 80 million or so unique TCR beta chains, roughly 11 million of which were shared by at least two donors. Raw reads were error-corrected and collapsed into unique sequences with a nearest-neighbor algorithm that merged closely related sequences to remove PCR and sequencing errors. V, D and J gene segments were assigned by aligning CDR3 sequences to IMGT reference sequences. For a sequence to be retained, at least a six-nucleotide match to both a V gene segment and a J gene segment was required. A rearrangement was called productive if the CDR3 had no stop codons and remained in frame with V and J, and every other rearrangement was called non-productive. Following IMGT convention, CDR3 was defined as the stretch from the second conserved V-encoded cysteine to the conserved J-encoded phenylalanine. Sequences without an unambiguous match to a single V gene segment were excluded from the earlier analysis of 450 to 650 of the donors. In an earlier analysis of a few hundred of the donors, a V segment was called functional when productive rearrangements were above 56.7%, and segregating when the standard deviation between donors exceeded 5%. To diagnose cytomegalovirus status from the catalog of TCR beta chain sequences, a statistical classification framework was built. In a later analysis, V and J genes were assigned by comparing TCR nucleotide sequences against IMGT/GENE-DB human TR gene sequences. In a later analysis, CDR3 sequences and most-parsimonious VDJ recombination scenarios were assigned using the TCRdist pipeline. In a later analysis, every TCR beta chain was defined by the combination of its CDR3 amino acid sequence and its V-gene family, and reads without a unique V-gene family were dropped. In a later analysis, around 650 highly shared, low-generation-probability nucleotide sequences were removed to address suspected cross-contamination and a sequencing artifact. A later analysis calculated a clonal expansion index for each public chain from normalized within-repertoire ranks of inferred template counts. Generation probabilities in a later analysis came from a VDJ recombination model fitted to out-of-frame rearrangements, and those results were checked against IGoR. In a later analysis, TCR-TCR, TCR-HLA and TCR-CMV co-occurrence was scored with hypergeometric tests, and a repertoire-size bias correction was applied to TCR pairs. A later analysis estimated false discovery rates by permuting HLA or CMV assignments 20 times. A later analysis grouped co-occurring TCRs with DBSCAN, adding TCRdist sequence similarity when clustering within HLA-allele-positive subsets. Repertoires with fewer than 30,000 or more than 120,000 public chains, plus five repertoires with anomalous nucleotide sharing, were excluded from co-occurrence clustering. TCRdb limited this immuneACCESS table to in-frame rearrangements with V and J called. A share of clones is missing; checked studies link under half to unresolved V genes, and the rest is unexplained. That table furnishes V, J and clone size, whereas the DNA furnished D and trimming. The sample contains 150,000 to 200,000 clones, over 75% of them found a single time. The top ten clonotypes cover under 0.6% of the sample.

The cohort consisted of approximately 690 healthy bone marrow donors. At the time of sampling, every cohort member was nominally healthy, though immune exposures that went unrecorded were likely present. The donor tested CMV seronegative, placing the donor among the 350 or so seronegative members of the cohort. A peripheral blood sample was provided by each donor, and peripheral blood mononuclear cells were used for TCR beta sequencing. Genomic DNA extraction from the blood cell samples was performed with the Qiagen DNeasy Blood Extraction Kit. Concerning this clone itself: No antigen is known for it. Per-base quality was not reported, and no clone a single base away is much larger than it.

The investigation overall reported the following: According to a later analysis, parvovirus B19, influenza, CMV and Epstein-Barr virus appeared linked to several top co-occurrence clusters. V-gene and J-gene trimming of TCR beta chains was associated with a missense DCLRE1C variant in a later genetic analysis, and the association was replicated in an independent cohort. According to a later analysis, most CMV-associated TCR beta chains appeared to be HLA-restricted, and the HLA associations seemed to be driven largely by CMV exposure. Broadly in line with IMGT annotations, most TCR beta V segments showed up in productive rearrangements about 87% or about 30% of the time in an earlier analysis of under 700 of the donors. In this cohort, only TCR beta chains were sequenced, and detectable features were limited by the absence of alpha or paired-chain data. Across donors, most TCR sequences were observed very rarely, whereas some public TCRs were present in many individuals. Strong co-occurrence of HLA alleles, especially DR and DQ, made assigning TCR associations to individual alleles difficult. The classifier was reported to diagnose cytomegalovirus status with high specificity and sensitivity in both the original cohort and the validation cohort. A cluster of highly shared sequence variants was judged likely to represent a technical artifact of the sequencing pipeline. A later analysis found that TCR association rates varied across HLA loci, with DRB1 alleles showing the most associated TCRs and HLA-C alleles the fewest. The authors suggested that the approach could potentially be generalized to other disease states and immunological phenotypes. Roughly uniform sequencing depth across donors was assumed in presence/absence analyses, although this assumption may not hold. Some IMGT-functional V segments, including TRBV6-2 and TRBV6-3, could not be told apart with the 87-base-pair reads, so those segments were excluded. The study listed 150 to 200 TCR beta chains as associated with cytomegalovirus. Compared with equally common non-associated chains, HLA-associated TCR beta chains in a later analysis were more clonally expanded and had lower generation probabilities. Because counts were too low, about 18 rarely observed V segments, including chromosome 9 orphons, were left out of the earlier analysis of some 600 of the donors. A later analysis associated roughly 17,000 TCR beta sequences with specific HLA alleles at a false discovery rate of 0.05. Because some donors lacked HLA typing at each locus, the association tests relied only on the typed subset. For the cohort, immune exposure information was limited to CMV serostatus. A further reported finding was that TCR beta sequences accurately predicted the HLA-A and HLA-B alleles for most subjects in the first cohort. In a later genetic analysis, fewer N-insertions in productive TCRs were reported among donors in an Asian-associated ancestry cluster than the roughly 700-donor mean. Correlated functional status among segregating V segments might be attributable to linkage disequilibrium, but an unknown experimental factor could not be ruled out. In vitro tests confirmed that a few of the cytomegalovirus-associated TCR beta chains recognize cytomegalovirus antigens.

The V and J genes are TRBV29-1 and TRBJ2-3; the D region possibly corresponds to TRBD2 (6 bases align). What was sequenced was PBMCs. This sequence was found in a woman aged 50 to 65 in good health and CMV-seronegative. The CDR3 region: CSVGLVPSADTQYF. The nucleotide sequence reads as follows: TGCAGCGTTGGTCTGGTCCCTAGCGCAGATACGCAGTATTTT.